This T cell receptor beta chain comes out of a study of human T cells and chemical hapten exposure. Time point defined: healthy volunteer bleed at 2 weeks. Someone pulled total RNA out of unfractionated whole blood. This clonotype was counted many times. The library gave individual cDNA molecules unique molecular identifiers. TCRdb fed the RACE reads into MiXCR, producing one record per CDR3 protein. The top ten hold 1.6% of the sample, which has about 50,000 distinct CDR3 sequences, roughly 4% seen once. Trimming took 5 bases from V and 5 from J, leaving 17 bases between them. The CDR3 consists of 15 residues. Germline lookup yields CDR1 SEHNR and CDR2 FQNEAQ (reference sequence).

This chain links TRBV7-9 with TRBJ2-3; no reliable D call. This TCR came from a female donor in good health. Some clones in this sample may be carry-over from other donors' samples. The sample consisted of whole blood. In nucleotides, the CDR3 is TGTGCCAGCAGCCCGCCGTTGGGATCTGGAGATACGCAGTATTTT. Its translation is CASSPPLGSGDTQYF.